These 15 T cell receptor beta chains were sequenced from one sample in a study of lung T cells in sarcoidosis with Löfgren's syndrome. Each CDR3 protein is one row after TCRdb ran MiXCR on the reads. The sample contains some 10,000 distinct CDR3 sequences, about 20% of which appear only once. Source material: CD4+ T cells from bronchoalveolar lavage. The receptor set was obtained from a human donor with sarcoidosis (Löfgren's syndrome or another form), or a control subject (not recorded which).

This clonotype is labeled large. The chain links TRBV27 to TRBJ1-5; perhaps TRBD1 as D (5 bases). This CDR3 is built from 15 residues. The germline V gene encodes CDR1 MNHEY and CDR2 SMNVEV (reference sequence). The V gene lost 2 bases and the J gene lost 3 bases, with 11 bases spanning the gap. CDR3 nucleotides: TGTGCCAGCAGTTTAACAGGTTCGGACAATCAGCCCCAGCATTTT. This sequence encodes CASSLTGSDNQPQHF.

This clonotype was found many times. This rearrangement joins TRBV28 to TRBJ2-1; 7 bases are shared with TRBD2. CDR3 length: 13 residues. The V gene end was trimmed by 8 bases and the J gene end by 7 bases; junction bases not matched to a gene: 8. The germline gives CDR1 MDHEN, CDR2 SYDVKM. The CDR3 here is CASQRTSWNEQFF. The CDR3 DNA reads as TGTGCCAGCCAAAGGACTAGTTGGAATGAGCAGTTCTTC.

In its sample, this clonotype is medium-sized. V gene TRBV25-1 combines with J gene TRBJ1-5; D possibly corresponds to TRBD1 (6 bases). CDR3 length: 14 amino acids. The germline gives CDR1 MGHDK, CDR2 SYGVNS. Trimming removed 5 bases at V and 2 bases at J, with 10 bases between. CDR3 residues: CASSRSGGNQPQHF. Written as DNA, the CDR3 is TGTGCCAGCAGTAGGTCAGGGGGCAATCAGCCCCAGCATTTT.

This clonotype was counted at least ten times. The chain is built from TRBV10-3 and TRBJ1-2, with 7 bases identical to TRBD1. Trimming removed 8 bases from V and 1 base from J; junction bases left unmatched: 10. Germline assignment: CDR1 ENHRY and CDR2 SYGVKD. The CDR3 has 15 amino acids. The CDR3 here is CAIQTSGTDNYGYTF. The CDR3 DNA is TGTGCCATCCAAACGAGCGGGACAGATAACTATGGCTACACCTTC.

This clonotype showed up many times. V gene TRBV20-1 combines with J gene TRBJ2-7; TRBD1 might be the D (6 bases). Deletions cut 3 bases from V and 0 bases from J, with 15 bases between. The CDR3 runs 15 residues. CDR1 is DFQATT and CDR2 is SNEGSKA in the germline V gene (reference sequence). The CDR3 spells CSARAPRGGSYEQYF. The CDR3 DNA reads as TGCAGTGCTAGGGCGCCCCGAGGGGGCTCCTACGAGCAGTACTTC.

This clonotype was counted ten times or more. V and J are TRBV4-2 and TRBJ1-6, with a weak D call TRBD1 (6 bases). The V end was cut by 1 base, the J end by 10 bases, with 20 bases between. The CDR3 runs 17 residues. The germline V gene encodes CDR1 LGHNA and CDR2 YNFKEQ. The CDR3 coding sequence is TGTGCCAGCAGCCAAGTAGTTGGGGGCGAGACCCTCTCACCCCTCCACTTT. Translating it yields CASSQVVGGETLSPLHF.

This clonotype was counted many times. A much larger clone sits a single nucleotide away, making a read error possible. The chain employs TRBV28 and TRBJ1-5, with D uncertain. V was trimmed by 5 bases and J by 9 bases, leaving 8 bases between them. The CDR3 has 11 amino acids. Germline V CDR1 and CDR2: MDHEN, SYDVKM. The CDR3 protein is CASSTSPPQHF. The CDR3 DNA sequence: TGTGCCAGCAGTACGAGCCCGCCCCAGCATTTT. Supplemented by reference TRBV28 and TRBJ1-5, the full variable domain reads DVKVTQSSRYLVKRTGEKVFLECVQDMDHENMFWYRQDPGLGLRLIYFSYDVKMKEKGDIPEGYSVSREKKERFSLILESASTNQTSMYLCASSTSPPQHFGDGTRLSIL.

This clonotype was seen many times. CDR3 loop: CASSQLAGGGTDTQYF. Written as DNA, the CDR3 is TGTGCCAGCAGCCAGTTAGCGGGAGGGGGCACAGATACGCAGTATTTT. The chain recombines TRBV7-2 with TRBJ2-3; TRBD2 agrees at 11 bases. Germline loops: CDR1 SGHTA, CDR2 FQGNSA. The CDR3 sequence is 16 residues long. With 5 bases clipped from V and 1 base from J, the junction kept 5 bases outside the gene matches. The whole variable domain, filled in from reference TRBV7-2 and TRBJ2-3, reads GAGVSQSPSNKVTEKGKDVELRCDPISGHTALYWYRQSLGQGLEFLIYFQGNSAPDKSGLPSDRFSAERTGGSVSTLTIQRTQQEDSAVYLCASSQLAGGGTDTQYFGPGTRLTVL.

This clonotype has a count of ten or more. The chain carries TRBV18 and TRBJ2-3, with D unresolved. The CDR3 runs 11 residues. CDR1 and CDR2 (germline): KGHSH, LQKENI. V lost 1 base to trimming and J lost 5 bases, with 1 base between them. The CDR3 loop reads CASSPLDTQYF. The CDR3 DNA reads TGTGCCAGCTCACCACTAGATACGCAGTATTTT. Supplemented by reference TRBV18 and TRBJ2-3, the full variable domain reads NAGVMQNPRHLVRRRGQEARLRCSPMKGHSHVYWYRQLPEEGLKFMVYLQKENIIDESGMPKERFSAEFPKEGPSILRIQQVVRGDSAAYFCASSPLDTQYFGPGTRLTVL.

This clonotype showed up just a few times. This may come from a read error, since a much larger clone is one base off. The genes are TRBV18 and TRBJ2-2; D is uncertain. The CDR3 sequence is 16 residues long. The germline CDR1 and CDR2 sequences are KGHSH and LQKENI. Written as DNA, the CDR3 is TGTGCCGGCTCACCGTTAGGCGGAACAAACACCGGGGAGCTGTTTTTT. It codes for CAGSPLGGTNTGELFF.

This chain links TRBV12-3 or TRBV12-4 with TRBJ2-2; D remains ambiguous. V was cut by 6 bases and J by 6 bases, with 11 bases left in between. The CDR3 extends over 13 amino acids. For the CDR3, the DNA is TGTGCCAGCAGCCTCACATGGGCCGGGGAGCTGTTTTTT. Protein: CASSLTWAGELFF.

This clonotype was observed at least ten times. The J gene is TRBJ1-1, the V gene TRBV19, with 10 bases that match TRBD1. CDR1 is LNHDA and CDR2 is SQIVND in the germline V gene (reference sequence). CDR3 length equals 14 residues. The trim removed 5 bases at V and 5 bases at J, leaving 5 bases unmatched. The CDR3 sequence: CASSLTGQGTEAFF. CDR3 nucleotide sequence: TGTGCCAGTAGTCTAACGGGACAGGGGACTGAAGCTTTCTTT. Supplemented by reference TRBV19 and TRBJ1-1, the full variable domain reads DGGITQSPKYLFRKEGQNVTLSCEQNLNHDAMYWYRQDPGQGLRLIYYSQIVNDFQKGDIAEGYSVSREKKESFPLTVTSAQKNPTAFYLCASSLTGQGTEAFFGQGTRLTVV.

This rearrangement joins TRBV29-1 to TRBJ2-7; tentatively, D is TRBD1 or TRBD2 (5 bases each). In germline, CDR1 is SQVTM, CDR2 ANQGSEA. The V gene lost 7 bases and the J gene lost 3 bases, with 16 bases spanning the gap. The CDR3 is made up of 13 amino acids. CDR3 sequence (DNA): TGCAGCGCCGAGGGCCAGGGAAGCTACGAGCAGTACTTC. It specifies CSAEGQGSYEQYF.

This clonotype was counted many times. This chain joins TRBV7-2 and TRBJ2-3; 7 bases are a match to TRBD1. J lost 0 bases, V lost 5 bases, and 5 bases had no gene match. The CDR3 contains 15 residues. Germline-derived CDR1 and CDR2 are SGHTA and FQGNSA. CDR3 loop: CASSPTGLSTDTQYF. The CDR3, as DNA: TGTGCCAGCAGCCCGACAGGGCTTAGCACAGATACGCAGTATTTT.

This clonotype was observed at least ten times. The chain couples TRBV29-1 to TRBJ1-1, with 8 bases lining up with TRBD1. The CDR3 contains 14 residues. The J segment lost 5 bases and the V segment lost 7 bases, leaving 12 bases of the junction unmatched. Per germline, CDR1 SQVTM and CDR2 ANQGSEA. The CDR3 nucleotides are TGCAGCGCCCACGGACAGGGTTACGGAACTGAAGCTTTCTTT. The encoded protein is CSAHGQGYGTEAFF.